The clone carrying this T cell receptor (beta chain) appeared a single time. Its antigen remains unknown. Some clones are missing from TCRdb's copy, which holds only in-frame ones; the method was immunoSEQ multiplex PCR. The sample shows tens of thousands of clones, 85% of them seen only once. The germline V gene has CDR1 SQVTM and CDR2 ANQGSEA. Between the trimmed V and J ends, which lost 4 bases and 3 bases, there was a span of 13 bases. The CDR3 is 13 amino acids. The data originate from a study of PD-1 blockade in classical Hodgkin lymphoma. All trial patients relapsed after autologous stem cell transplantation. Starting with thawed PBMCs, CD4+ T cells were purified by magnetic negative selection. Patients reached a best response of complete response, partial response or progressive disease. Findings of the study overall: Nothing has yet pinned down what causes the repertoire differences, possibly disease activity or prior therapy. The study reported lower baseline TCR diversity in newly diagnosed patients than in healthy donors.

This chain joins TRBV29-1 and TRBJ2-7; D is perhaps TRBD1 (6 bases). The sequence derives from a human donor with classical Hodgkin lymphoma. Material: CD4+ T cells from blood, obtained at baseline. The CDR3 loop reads CSVGGRGYYEQYF. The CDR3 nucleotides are TGCAGCGTTGGAGGCAGGGGATACTACGAGCAGTACTTC.